This T cell receptor (beta chain) was recovered during a study of cytomegalovirus exposure and HLA in healthy donors. Turning to this clone: Its antigen is unidentified.

CDR1 is SGDLS, CDR2 YYNGEE, per germline. The CDR3 sequence is 12 residues long. V dropped 0 bases and J dropped 6 bases, with 3 bases sitting between them. Vbeta (60) and Jbeta (13) primers were used in the PCR. The protocol was immunoSEQ multiplex PCR, while the TCRdb copy is restricted to in-frame clones and leaves out a portion. Among some 150,000 clones listed, around two thirds were seen once. Regarding the study as a whole: Later analysis identified a missense DCLRE1C variant that was linked to TCR beta V- and J-gene trimming. Later on, an analysis found that several of the most significant clusters appeared to be linked to common viral pathogens, which included parvovirus B19. Under in vitro conditions, a few CMV-associated chains were confirmed as specific for CMV antigens. Most TCRs appeared rarely, but some public TCRs recurred in many donors.

J is TRBJ2-2 and V is TRBV9; D gene unclear. The specimen sequenced was PBMCs. This TCR derives from a woman aged 40 to 49 in good health and CMV-seronegative. The CDR3 DNA sequence: TGTGCCAGCAGCGTAGTCTCCGGGGAGCTGTTTTTT. It codes for CASSVVSGELFF.